The sequence of this T cell receptor (beta chain) was determined in a study of cytomegalovirus exposure and HLA in healthy donors. Study results and limitations: CMV antigen specificity was confirmed in vitro for a few CMV-associated chains. The tendency of first-cohort TCR clusters to co-occur in the 120 validation repertoires was identified by a subsequent analysis. Some TCR beta chains (164 of them) were listed as cytomegalovirus-associated. Diagnosis of cytomegalovirus status made by the classifier reportedly showed high specificity and sensitivity.

This clone was counted between two and nine times. Its cognate antigen is unknown. Produced via immunoSEQ multiplex PCR; TCRdb's table is partial and in-frame only. In the table there are fewer than 200,000 clones, roughly 86% of which are singletons. The CDR3 has 14 residues. Trimming took off 5 bases at V and 8 bases at J, with 19 bases between the two ends. Per the germline V gene, CDR1 is SGHRS and CDR2 is YFSETQ. Sequences were obtained from PBMCs. This TCR derives from a young man in good health and CMV-seropositive. This sequence joins TRBV5-1 and TRBJ1-2, with a tentative D call TRBD1 (6 bases). The CDR3 region is CASSESGTRPGYTF. The CDR3 DNA reads as TGCGCCAGCAGTGAATCCGGGACACGGCCCGGCTACACCTTC.